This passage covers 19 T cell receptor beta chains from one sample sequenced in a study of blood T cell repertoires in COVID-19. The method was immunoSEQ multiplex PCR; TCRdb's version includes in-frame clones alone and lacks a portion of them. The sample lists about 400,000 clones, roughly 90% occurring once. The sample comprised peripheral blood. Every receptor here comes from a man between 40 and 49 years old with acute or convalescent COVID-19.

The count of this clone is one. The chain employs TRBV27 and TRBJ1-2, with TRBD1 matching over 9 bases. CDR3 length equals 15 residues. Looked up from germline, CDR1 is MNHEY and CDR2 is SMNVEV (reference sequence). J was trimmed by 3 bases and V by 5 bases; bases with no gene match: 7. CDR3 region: CASSPGTGRDYGYTF. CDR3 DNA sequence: TGTGCCAGCAGTCCAGGGACAGGGAGGGACTATGGCTACACCTTC.

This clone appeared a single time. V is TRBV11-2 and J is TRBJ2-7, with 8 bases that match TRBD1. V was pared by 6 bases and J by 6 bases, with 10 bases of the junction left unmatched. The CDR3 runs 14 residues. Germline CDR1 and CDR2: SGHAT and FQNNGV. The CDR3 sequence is CASSRLTGAGEQYF. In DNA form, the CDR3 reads TGTGCCAGCAGTCGACTGACAGGGGCGGGCGAGCAGTACTTC.

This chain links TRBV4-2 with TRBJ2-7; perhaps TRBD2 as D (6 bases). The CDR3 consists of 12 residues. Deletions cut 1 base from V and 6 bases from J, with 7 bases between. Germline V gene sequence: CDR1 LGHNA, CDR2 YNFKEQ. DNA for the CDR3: TGTGCCAGCAGCCAAGTGGGGGGCGAGCAGTACTTC. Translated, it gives CASSQVGGEQYF.

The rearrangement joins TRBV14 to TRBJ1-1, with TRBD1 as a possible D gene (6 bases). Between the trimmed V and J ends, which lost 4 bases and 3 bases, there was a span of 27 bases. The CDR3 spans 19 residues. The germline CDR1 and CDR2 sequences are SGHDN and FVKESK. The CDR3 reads CASSPVVSRDTPFHTEAFF. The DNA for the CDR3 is TGTGCCAGCAGCCCAGTGGTTTCCCGGGACACCCCGTTTCACACTGAAGCTTTCTTT.

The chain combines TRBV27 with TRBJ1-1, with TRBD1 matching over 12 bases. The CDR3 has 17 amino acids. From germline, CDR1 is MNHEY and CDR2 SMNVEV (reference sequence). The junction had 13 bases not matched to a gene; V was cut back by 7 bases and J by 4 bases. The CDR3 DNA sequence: TGTGCCAGCACCGATACTTGGGACAGGGGGCGAGCCACTGAAGCTTTCTTT. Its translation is CASTDTWDRGRATEAFF.

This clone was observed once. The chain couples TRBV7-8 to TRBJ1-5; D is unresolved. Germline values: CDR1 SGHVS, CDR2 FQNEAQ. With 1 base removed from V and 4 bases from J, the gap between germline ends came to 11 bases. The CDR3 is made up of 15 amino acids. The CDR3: CASSLGYRENQPQHF. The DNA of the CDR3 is TGTGCCAGCAGCTTAGGGTACAGAGAAAATCAGCCCCAGCATTTT.

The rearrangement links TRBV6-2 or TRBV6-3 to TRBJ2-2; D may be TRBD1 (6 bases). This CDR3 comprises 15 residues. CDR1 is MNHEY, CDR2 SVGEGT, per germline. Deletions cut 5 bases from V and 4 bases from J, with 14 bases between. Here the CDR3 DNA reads TGTGCCAGCAGTGACATGGGGGCCACCACCGGGGAGCTGTTTTTT. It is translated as CASSDMGATTGELFF.

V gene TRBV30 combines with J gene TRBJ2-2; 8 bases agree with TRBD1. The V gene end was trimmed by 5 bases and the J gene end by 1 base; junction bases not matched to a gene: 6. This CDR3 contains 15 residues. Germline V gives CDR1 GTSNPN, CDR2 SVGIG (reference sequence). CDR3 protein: CAWAWGTGNTGELFF. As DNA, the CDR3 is TGTGCCTGGGCCTGGGGGACAGGGAACACCGGGGAGCTGTTTTTT.

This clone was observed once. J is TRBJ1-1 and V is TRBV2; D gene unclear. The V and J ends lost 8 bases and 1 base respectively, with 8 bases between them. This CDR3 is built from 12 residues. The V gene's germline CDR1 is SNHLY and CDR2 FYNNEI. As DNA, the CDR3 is TGTGCCAGCCTAGTGGGGAACACTGAAGCTTTCTTT. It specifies CASLVGNTEAFF.

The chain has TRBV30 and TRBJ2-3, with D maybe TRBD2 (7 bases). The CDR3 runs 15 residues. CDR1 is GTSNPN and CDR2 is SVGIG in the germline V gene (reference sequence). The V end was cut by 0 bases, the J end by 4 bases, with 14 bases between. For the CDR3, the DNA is TGTGCCTGGAGTGTACTGGTGGGGGGGCCAGATACGCAGTATTTT. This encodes CAWSVLVGGPDTQYF. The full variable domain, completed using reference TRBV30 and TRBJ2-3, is SQTIHQWPATLVQPVGSPLSLECTVEGTSNPNLYWYRQAAGRGLQLLFYSVGIGQISSEVPQNLSASRPQDRQFILSSKKLLLSDSGFYLCAWSVLVGGPDTQYFGPGTRLTVL.

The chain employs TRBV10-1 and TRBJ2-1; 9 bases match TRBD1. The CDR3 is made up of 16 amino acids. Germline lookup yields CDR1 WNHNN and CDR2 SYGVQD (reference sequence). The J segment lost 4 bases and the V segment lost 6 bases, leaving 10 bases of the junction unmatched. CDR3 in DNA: TGCGCCAGCAGAGAAGCACCGGGACAGGGATACAATGAGCAGTTCTTC. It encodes CASREAPGQGYNEQFF.

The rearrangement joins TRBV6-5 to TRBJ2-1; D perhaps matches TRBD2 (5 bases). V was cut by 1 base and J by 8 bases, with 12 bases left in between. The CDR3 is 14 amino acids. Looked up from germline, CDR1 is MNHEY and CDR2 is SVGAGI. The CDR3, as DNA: TGTGCCAGCAGTTACTACCCTAGCAGCGATGAGCAGTTCTTC. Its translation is CASSYYPSSDEQFF.

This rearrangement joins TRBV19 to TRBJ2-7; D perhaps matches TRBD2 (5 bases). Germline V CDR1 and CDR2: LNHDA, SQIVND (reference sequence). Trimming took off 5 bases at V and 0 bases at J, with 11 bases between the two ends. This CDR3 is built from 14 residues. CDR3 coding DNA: TGTGCCAGTAGTTTCGCCAGCGGCTCCTACGAGCAGTACTTC. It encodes CASSFASGSYEQYF.

In nucleotides, the CDR3 is TGTGCCAGCAGCGCGGAAAGCACAGATACGCAGTATTTT. Amino acids: CASSAESTDTQYF. This chain uses TRBV7-2 with TRBJ2-3; D ambiguous. This CDR3 region has 13 residues. The germline CDR1 and CDR2 sequences are SGHTA and FQGNSA. Trimming pared 5 bases from V and 0 bases from J, leaving 6 bases between.

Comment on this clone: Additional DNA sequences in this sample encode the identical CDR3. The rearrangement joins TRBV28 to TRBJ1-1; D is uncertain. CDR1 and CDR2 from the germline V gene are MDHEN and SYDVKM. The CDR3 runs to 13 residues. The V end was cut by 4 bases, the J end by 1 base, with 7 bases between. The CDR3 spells CASSSVRNTEAFF. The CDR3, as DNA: TGTGCCAGCAGTTCGGTGAGGAACACTGAAGCTTTCTTT.

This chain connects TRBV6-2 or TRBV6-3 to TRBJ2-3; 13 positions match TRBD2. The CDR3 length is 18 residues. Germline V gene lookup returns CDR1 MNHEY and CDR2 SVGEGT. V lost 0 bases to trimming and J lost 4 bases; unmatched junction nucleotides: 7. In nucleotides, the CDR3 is TGTGCCAGCAGTTACTCGCGGACTAGCGGGAGTCGCCCAGATACGCAGTATTTT. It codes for CASSYSRTSGSRPDTQYF.

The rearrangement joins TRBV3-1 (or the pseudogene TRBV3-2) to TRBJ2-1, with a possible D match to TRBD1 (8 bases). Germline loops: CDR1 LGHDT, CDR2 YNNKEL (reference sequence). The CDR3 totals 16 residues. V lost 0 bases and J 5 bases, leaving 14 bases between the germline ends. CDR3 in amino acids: CASSQEATGGDNEQFF. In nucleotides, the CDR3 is TGTGCCAGCAGCCAAGAAGCAACAGGGGGGGACAATGAGCAGTTCTTC.

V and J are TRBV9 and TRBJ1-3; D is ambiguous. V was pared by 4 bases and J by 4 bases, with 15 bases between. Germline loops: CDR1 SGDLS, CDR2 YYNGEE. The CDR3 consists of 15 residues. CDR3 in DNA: TGTGCCAGCAGCCCTCGCGGTGGGTCAGGAAACACCATATATTTT. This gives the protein CASSPRGGSGNTIYF. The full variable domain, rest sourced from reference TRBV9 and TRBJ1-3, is DSGVTQTPKHLITATGQRVTLRCSPRSGDLSVYWYQQSLDQGLQFLIQYYNGEERAKGNILERFSAQQFPDLHSELNLSSLELGDSALYFCASSPRGGSGNTIYFGEGSWLTVV.

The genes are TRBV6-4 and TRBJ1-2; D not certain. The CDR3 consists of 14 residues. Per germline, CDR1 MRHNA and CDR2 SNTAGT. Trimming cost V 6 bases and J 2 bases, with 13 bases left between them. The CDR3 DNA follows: TGTGCCAGCAGCCGGGAGGCAGACAACTATGGCTACACCTTC. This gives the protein CASSREADNYGYTF.